The clone carrying this TCR beta chain was seen ten or more times. Its antigen is unidentified. These data belong to a study of T cell repertoires in cytomegalovirus infection. Across the study: TCR beta signatures that were public indicated CMV infection and matching HLA type.

The germline V and J ends were trimmed by 1 base and 1 base, with 8 bases remaining between them. The CDR3 extends over 14 amino acids. CDR1 is DFQATT, CDR2 SNEGSKA, per germline (reference sequence). Findings of the study overall: Dominating the ex vivo response were TCR beta clonotypes that were CMV-specific and HLA-C-restricted.

One entry per CDR3 protein results from TCRdb running MiXCR on the reads. This sample yields around 440,000 distinct CDR3 sequences, of which around 11% are seen a single time; roughly 10% belongs to the top ten. The sequencing sample was made of PBMCs. The genes are TRBV20-1 and TRBJ1-5; no definite D call. This clonotype was sampled from a human donor in good health (CMV status not recorded). Some clones in this sample may be carry-over from other donors' samples. The CDR3: CSARVALSNQPQHF. CDR3 DNA sequence: TGCAGTGCTAGAGTGGCCCTGAGCAATCAGCCCCAGCATTTT.